These T cell receptor beta chains were read from a single sample in a study of shared clonotypes between healthy human individuals. Sequenced by immunoSEQ multiplex PCR; TCRdb stores in-frame clones only, minus some. Among around 1 million clones listed, about three quarters were seen once. Sequenced material: memory CD4+ T cells sorted from blood. These receptors were obtained from a man aged 18 to 29 in good health. Each CDR3 is given with its conserved first and last residue. A D gene is named only where the DNA matches it firmly. Size is stated for part of the rows, as once, few or many counts, or as a class when the clone is expanded.

j_call	d_call	v_call	clone_size	cdr3_aa	cdr3_nt
TRBJ2-1	.	TRBV11-3	few	CASSLGAGIEQFF	TGTGCCAGCAGCTTAGGGGCGGGTATTGAGCAGTTCTTC
TRBJ2-7	.	TRBV2	.	CARGTESYEQYF	TGTGCCAGAGGAACAGAGTCCTACGAGCAGTACTTC
TRBJ2-5	.	TRBV27	.	CAKKVETQYF	TGTGCCAAAAAGGTAGAGACCCAGTACTTC
TRBJ2-3	.	TRBV7-2	.	CASSLAGVSDTQYF	TGTGCCAGCAGCTTAGCGGGAGTCTCAGATACGCAGTATTTT
TRBJ2-3	.	TRBV4-1	.	CASSQGARTDTQYF	TGCGCCAGCAGCCAAGGGGCCCGCACAGATACGCAGTATTTT
TRBJ2-5	TRBD1	TRBV11-2	.	CASSLGAQGKETQYF	TGTGCCAGCAGCCTGGGGGCACAGGGGAAAGAGACCCAGTACTTC
TRBJ2-7	TRBD1	TRBV11-2	.	CASSTRQGFPEQYF	TGTGCCAGCAGCACCCGACAGGGCTTTCCCGAGCAGTACTTC
TRBJ2-7	TRBD1	TRBV5-8	.	CASRRRLGTGTHEQYF	TGTGCCAGCAGACGCAGATTAGGGACAGGGACCCACGAGCAGTACTTC
TRBJ2-7	.	TRBV10-3	.	CAISEGYSYEQYF	TGTGCCATCAGTGAAGGGTACTCCTACGAGCAGTACTTC
TRBJ1-1	TRBD1	TRBV10-1	once	CASSELGGSGTEAFF	TGCGCCAGCAGTGAGCTAGGGGGCAGTGGCACTGAAGCTTTCTTT
TRBJ2-1	TRBD1	TRBV2	.	CASNSGQPLRDEQFF	TGTGCCAGCAATTCGGGACAGCCCCTTAGGGATGAGCAGTTCTTC
TRBJ2-7	.	TRBV7-9	.	CASRDTASYEQYF	TGTGCCAGCAGAGACACCGCCTCCTACGAGCAGTACTTC
TRBJ1-1	.	TRBV7-8	.	CASSPVRATEAFF	TGTGCCAGCAGCCCCGTACGGGCTACTGAAGCTTTCTTT
TRBJ1-6	.	TRBV28	.	CASSRSGRDNSPLHF	TGTGCCAGCAGTCGTTCAGGCAGAGATAATTCACCCCTCCACTTT
TRBJ1-2	.	TRBV28	.	CASSLQYPYGYTF	TGTGCCAGCAGCCTCCAGTACCCCTATGGCTACACCTTC
TRBJ1-1	.	TRBV6-5	.	CASRMRRETEAFF	TGTGCCAGCAGGATGAGGCGGGAGACTGAAGCTTTCTTT
TRBJ1-5	.	TRBV7-2	.	CASSLGRLSNQPQHF	TGTGCCAGCAGCCTGGGACGGCTAAGCAATCAGCCCCAGCATTTT
TRBJ1-3	.	TRBV5-1	.	CASSLGPKDTIYF	TGCGCCAGCAGCTTGGGCCCAAAAGACACCATATATTTT
TRBJ2-2	.	TRBV29-1	.	CSVVLQGTGELFF	TGCAGCGTTGTTCTCCAGGGGACCGGGGAGCTGTTTTTT
TRBJ2-7	.	TRBV6-1	.	CAVQRSRAYYEQYF	TGTGCCGTCCAACGGTCGAGGGCCTACTACGAGCAGTACTTC
TRBJ1-4	.	TRBV6-1	few	CASSEPGHLNEKLFF	TGTGCCAGCAGTGAGCCGGGACACCTTAATGAAAAACTGTTTTTT
TRBJ2-7	.	TRBV7-2	few	CASSLNPRGLGEQYF	TGTGCCAGCAGCTTAAACCCCCGAGGTTTGGGCGAGCAGTACTTC
TRBJ2-4	TRBD1	TRBV6-1	.	CASSDKRQGDKNIQYF	TGTGCCAGCAGTGATAAGCGGCAGGGGGACAAAAACATTCAGTACTTC